One sample yielded the 14 T cell receptor beta chains listed below, sequenced in a study of graft-versus-host responses after intestinal transplantation. Sequenced by immunoSEQ multiplex PCR; TCRdb stores in-frame clones only, minus some. The sample has approximately 37,000 clones; under 90% are singletons. The source material was PBMCs, sampled approximately 270 days after transplant. Receptors were obtained from a human patient who received an intestinal transplant, so some T cells may come from the graft donor.

The rearrangement joins TRBV27 to TRBJ1-6; weak D call: TRBD1 (5 bases). Germline V gene data show CDR1 as MNHEY and CDR2 as SMNVEV (reference sequence). Trimming removed 0 bases from V and 7 bases from J, with 10 bases in between. The CDR3 has 15 residues. The CDR3 is CASSLSGGGNSPLHF. The CDR3 DNA follows: TGTGCCAGCAGTTTATCGGGGGGGGGAAATTCACCCCTCCACTTT.

The rearrangement links TRBV11-2 to TRBJ1-1; D is perhaps TRBD1 (5 bases). The CDR3 totals 15 residues. Per germline, CDR1 SGHAT and CDR2 FQNNGV. The V end was cut by 1 base, the J end by 0 bases, with 9 bases between. CDR3 loop: CASSLGTLLNTEAFF. In nucleotides, the CDR3 is TGTGCCAGCAGCTTAGGGACACTTTTGAACACTGAAGCTTTCTTT.

Points on this clone: This CDR3 is also generated by other DNA sequences in the sample. In DNA, the CDR3 is TGTGCCAGCAGCTTGTGGGGGGGCACTGAAGCTTTCTTT. Translating gives CASSLWGGTEAFF. V usage is TRBV5-4 and J usage is TRBJ1-1; TRBD1 is a possible D gene (5 bases). V gave up 1 base and J gave up 4 bases, with 8 bases separating them. The CDR3 contains 13 residues. Germline CDR1 reads SGHNT; CDR2 reads YYREEE (reference sequence). Complete variable domain (other parts from reference TRBV5-4 and TRBJ1-1): ETGVTQSPTHLIKTRGQQVTLRCSSQSGHNTVSWYQQALGQGPQFIFQYYREEENGRGNFPPRFSGLQFPNYSSELNVNALELDDSALYLCASSLWGGTEAFFGQGTRLTVV.

The CDR3 coding sequence is TGCGCCAGCAGGACCGGGACATTTCACCCGGGGGAAAAACTGTTTTTT. Translating it yields CASRTGTFHPGEKLFF. The chain combines TRBV5-1 with TRBJ1-4; tentatively, D is TRBD1 (6 bases). There are 16 residues in the CDR3. The V gene's germline CDR1 is SGHRS and CDR2 YFSETQ. Trimming removed 5 bases from V and 8 bases from J, with 22 bases in between.

The chain employs TRBV30 and TRBJ1-2; maybe TRBD1 (5 bases). The ends were cut back, 2 bases at V and 6 bases at J, with 10 bases in the middle. The germline V gene has CDR1 GTSNPN and CDR2 SVGIG (reference sequence). The length of the CDR3 is 12 residues. CDR3 nucleotides: TGTGCCTGGAGTAGACAGTCTAATGGCTACACCTTC. Its protein product is CAWSRQSNGYTF.

This clone was detected only a few times. This chain uses TRBV10-3 with TRBJ2-1, with D tentatively TRBD1 or TRBD2 (6 bases each). Trimming took 7 bases from V and 8 from J, leaving 18 bases between them. The CDR3 is 14 amino acids. Germline CDR1 ENHRY, CDR2 SYGVKD. The CDR3 coding sequence is TGTGCCATCAAAGGAGGGGGGCCCAAATATGAGCAGTTCTTC. The encoded protein is CAIKGGGPKYEQFF.

The J gene is TRBJ2-1, the V gene TRBV10-3, with TRBD2 matching over 11 bases. The V and J ends lost 0 bases and 8 bases, in that order; junction bases with no gene match: 3. This CDR3 contains 15 residues. From germline, CDR1 is ENHRY and CDR2 SYGVKD. The CDR3 DNA sequence: TGTGCCATCAGTGAGTCGATAGCGGGGGGGTATGAGCAGTTCTTC. Translated: CAISESIAGGYEQFF.

The rearrangement links TRBV5-5 to TRBJ1-2; 9 nucleotides agree with TRBD1. Germline trimming cut 0 bases from V and 5 bases from J; bases unmatched to any gene: 2. Per germline, CDR1 SGHKS and CDR2 YYEKEE (reference sequence). This CDR3 has 14 amino acids. The CDR3 nucleotides are TGTGCCAGCAGCTTGGCCGGGACAGGGTATGGCTACACCTTC. Protein: CASSLAGTGYGYTF. The variable domain in full, with the rest retrieved from reference TRBV5-5 and TRBJ1-2, is DAGVTQSPTHLIKTRGQQVTLRCSPISGHKSVSWYQQVLGQGPQFIFQYYEKEERGRGNFPDRFSARQFPNYSSELNVNALLLGDSALYLCASSLAGTGYGYTFGSGTRLTVV.

The chain combines TRBV6-1 with TRBJ2-2; D may be TRBD2 (6 bases). The CDR3 length is 12 residues. Trimming stripped 8 bases from V and 5 bases from J, with 9 bases between. Germline CDR1 reads MNHNS; CDR2 reads SASEGT. This chain's CDR3 is CASAAGTGELFF. The CDR3 DNA sequence: TGTGCCAGCGCGGCGGGGACCGGGGAGCTGTTTTTT.

The chain has TRBV11-2 and TRBJ1-2; 9 bases agree with TRBD1. The CDR3 consists of 17 residues. Germline CDR1 is SGHAT and CDR2 is FQNNGV. V gave up 4 bases and J gave up 6 bases; unmatched junction bases: 15. In DNA form, the CDR3 reads TGTGCCAGCAGCTATATCCTTTACCCCGGGACAGGGAATGGCTACACCTTC. It specifies CASSYILYPGTGNGYTF. The full variable domain, completed using reference TRBV11-2 and TRBJ1-2, is EAGVAQSPRYKIIEKRQSVAFWCNPISGHATLYWYQQILGQGPKLLIQFQNNGVVDDSQLPKDRFSAERLKGVDSTLKIQPAKLEDSAVYLCASSYILYPGTGNGYTFGSGTRLTVV.

This clone was seen only a few times. The chain combines TRBV4-2 with TRBJ2-2; D is possibly TRBD2 (6 bases). There are 15 residues in the CDR3. V was pared by 0 bases and J by 2 bases, with 7 bases between. Germline V gene data show CDR1 as LGHNA and CDR2 as YNFKEQ. The CDR3 protein is CASSQDGTNTGELFF. As DNA, the CDR3 is TGTGCCAGCAGCCAAGATGGGACTAACACCGGGGAGCTGTTTTTT.

This chain links TRBV7-2 with TRBJ2-3; maybe TRBD2 (6 bases). Per germline, CDR1 SGHTA and CDR2 FQGNSA. CDR3 size: 13 residues. Trimming removed 2 bases from V and 6 bases from J, with 9 bases in between. This CDR3 reads CASSLIRGDTQYF. In DNA form, the CDR3 reads TGTGCCAGCAGCTTAATACGGGGGGATACGCAGTATTTT. The complete variable domain, with remaining parts taken from reference TRBV7-2 and TRBJ2-3, reads GAGVSQSPSNKVTEKGKDVELRCDPISGHTALYWYRQSLGQGLEFLIYFQGNSAPDKSGLPSDRFSAERTGGSVSTLTIQRTQQEDSAVYLCASSLIRGDTQYFGPGTRLTVL.

The J gene is TRBJ2-5, the V gene TRBV29-1, with D possibly being TRBD2 (5 bases). V was clipped by 5 bases and J by 1 base, with 11 bases between them. The CDR3 is made up of 13 amino acids. From germline, CDR1 is SQVTM and CDR2 ANQGSEA. CDR3 sequence reads: CSVNLDSQETQYF. The CDR3 region has the DNA TGCAGCGTTAATTTGGACTCCCAAGAGACCCAGTACTTC.

The V call is TRBV6-5, the J call TRBJ1-2; 7 bases map to TRBD1. Trimming at V came to 10 bases and at J to 7 bases, leaving 3 bases not matched to a gene. Germline V gene sequence: CDR1 MNHEY, CDR2 SVGAGI. The CDR3 consists of 10 residues. CDR3 bases: TGTGCCACCTACAGGGGTGGCTACACCTTC. This gives the protein CATYRGGYTF.